The 20 T cell receptor beta chains reported below all come from one sample, sequenced in a study of T cell changes during pregnancy in multiple sclerosis. TCRdb's copy holds only in-frame clones and misses some; the assay was immunoSEQ multiplex PCR. Of about 60,000 clones in the sample, around 90% were seen once. The starting material was peripheral blood, obtained in the third trimester of pregnancy. The receptors here all came from a female donor in good health, enrolled as a control in a pregnancy study.

The chain has TRBV30 and TRBJ2-5; 9 bases fit TRBD2. Judging by the DNA end, TRBJ2-7 fits better; the J call may be wrong. The CDR3 has 15 amino acids. Germline V lookup: CDR1 GTSNPN, CDR2 SVGIG (reference sequence). The CDR3 bases are TGTGCCTGGAGCGATGGACTAGCGAGTTCCTACGAGCAGTACTTC. Residues: CAWSDGLASSYEQYF.

V is TRBV4-1 and J is TRBJ1-2; D perhaps matches TRBD1 (6 bases). CDR3 size: 15 residues. The germline V gene has CDR1 MGHRA and CDR2 YSYEKL. Trimming left V 3 bases short and J 0 bases short, with 11 bases between. CDR3 sequence reads: CASSQGQTTNYGYTF. CDR3 coding DNA: TGCGCCAGCAGCCAGGGACAAACAACTAACTATGGCTACACCTTC.

The chain uses TRBV6-1 and TRBJ2-7, with TRBD2 as a possible D gene (6 bases). The V and J ends lost 8 bases and 3 bases respectively, with 14 bases between them. The CDR3 is made up of 13 amino acids. Germline-derived CDR1 and CDR2 are MNHNS and SASEGT. The CDR3 is CASPSTGGYEQYF. Here the CDR3 DNA reads TGTGCCAGCCCCTCGACCGGGGGCTACGAGCAGTACTTC.

The chain joins TRBV5-4 to TRBJ2-4, with no clear D. V was trimmed by 2 bases and J by 6 bases, leaving 18 bases between them. Germline V gene lookup returns CDR1 SGHNT and CDR2 YYREEE (reference sequence). The length of the CDR3 is 16 residues. The CDR3, as DNA: TGTGCCAGCAGCTTCAGCCAGGTGCCCGGTCTAAACATTCAGTACTTC. This codes for CASSFSQVPGLNIQYF.

DNA for the CDR3: TGTGCCAGCGGGGTTTTAGCGCCCACAGATACGCAGTATTTT. Protein sequence: CASGVLAPTDTQYF. This rearrangement joins TRBV7-2 to TRBJ2-3, with a tentative D call TRBD2 (5 bases). The CDR3 length is 14 residues. Trimming took 8 bases from V and 2 from J, leaving 14 bases between them. From germline, CDR1 is SGHTA and CDR2 FQGNSA.

V and J are TRBV19 and TRBJ1-5; TRBD1 is a possible D gene (5 bases). The germline V gene encodes CDR1 LNHDA and CDR2 SQIVND (reference sequence). Trimming cost V 5 bases and J 4 bases, with 15 bases left between them. The CDR3 consists of 15 residues. CDR3 protein: CASSVGPLGNQPQHF. The CDR3 nucleotides read TGTGCCAGTAGTGTGGGGCCTCTGGGGAATCAGCCCCAGCATTTT.

The V and J genes are TRBV6-1 and TRBJ2-3, with D possibly being TRBD1 (5 bases). Germline CDR1 is MNHNS and CDR2 is SASEGT. The CDR3 contains 12 residues. V lost 7 bases to trimming and J lost 2 bases, with 7 bases between them. This chain's CDR3 is CASNRYTDTQYF. CDR3 nucleotides: TGTGCCAGCAACAGGTACACAGATACGCAGTATTTT.

This chain connects TRBV11-2 to TRBJ1-1; no clear D gene. Germline loops: CDR1 SGHAT, CDR2 FQNNGV. V lost 0 bases, J lost 1 base, and 6 bases lay in between. This CDR3 is built from 14 residues. The CDR3 is CASSLDGRNTEAFF. Written as DNA, the CDR3 is TGTGCCAGCAGCTTAGACGGGAGGAACACTGAAGCTTTCTTT.

CDR3 coding DNA: TGTGCCAGCAGTTGGCGGCGGGGTGAAGCTTTCTTT. Encoded protein: CASSWRRGEAFF. The V call is TRBV6-5, the J call TRBJ1-1; unclear D gene. Germline CDR1 reads MNHEY; CDR2 reads SVGAGI. The CDR3 has 12 residues. Trimming took 4 bases from V and 7 from J, leaving 10 bases between them.

CDR3 bases: TGTGCCAGCAGTACGACAGGGGTGCTCGACTATGGCTACACCTTC. It encodes CASSTTGVLDYGYTF. J is TRBJ1-2 and V is TRBV6-5; 8 nucleotides line up with TRBD1. The CDR3 is 15 residues long. V shed 5 bases, J shed 3 bases, and the junction held 8 bases outside the gene matches. Germline CDR1 is MNHEY and CDR2 is SVGAGI.

The rearrangement uses TRBV27 and TRBJ2-3; 8 bases are a match to TRBD1. Trimming at V came to 5 bases and at J to 4 bases, leaving 8 bases not matched to a gene. The CDR3 extends over 15 amino acids. CDR1 is MNHEY, CDR2 SMNVEV, per germline (reference sequence). The CDR3 protein is CASSRQGSGADTQYF. The DNA for the CDR3 is TGTGCCAGCAGTCGACAGGGGTCGGGCGCAGATACGCAGTATTTT.

The V call is TRBV7-2, the J call TRBJ1-5; no clear D. CDR3 length equals 14 residues. Looked up from germline, CDR1 is SGHTA and CDR2 is FQGNSA. V lost 8 bases, J lost 2 bases, and 13 bases lay in between. The DNA of the CDR3 is TGTGCCAGCTCACATACCCTAGGCAATCAGCCCCAGCATTTT. It yields the protein CASSHTLGNQPQHF.

V is TRBV6-5 and J is TRBJ2-7, with TRBD2 identical over 7 bases. Germline values: CDR1 MNHEY, CDR2 SVGAGI. The CDR3 has 12 residues. The ends lost 7 bases at V and 6 bases at J; junction bases unmatched: 6. The CDR3 DNA reads TGTGCCAGCAACACCGTAGCGGGCGAGCAGTACTTC. It encodes CASNTVAGEQYF.

The gene calls are TRBV18 and TRBJ2-1, with D tentatively TRBD1 (5 bases). Germline loops: CDR1 KGHSH, CDR2 LQKENI. Trimming removed 2 bases from V and 6 bases from J, with 11 bases in between. The CDR3 is made up of 14 amino acids. In DNA, the CDR3 is TGTGCCAGCTCACCAATTCAGGGTGGCAATGAGCAGTTCTTC. Translation: CASSPIQGGNEQFF.

This rearrangement joins TRBV5-6 to TRBJ2-2; 9 bases match TRBD2. In germline, CDR1 is SGHDT, CDR2 YYEEEE. The CDR3 is made up of 17 amino acids. After removal of 1 base from V and 4 bases from J, the junction contained 8 bases not matched to a gene. The CDR3 bases are TGTGCCAGCAGCTTGAACGTTGGCGGGAGGGTCACCGGGGAGCTGTTTTTT. It encodes CASSLNVGGRVTGELFF. The entire variable domain, with the rest obtained from reference TRBV5-6 and TRBJ2-2, is as follows: DAGVTQSPTHLIKTRGQQVTLRCSPKSGHDTVSWYQQALGQGPQFIFQYYEEEERQRGNFPDRFSGHQFPNYSSELNVNALLLGDSALYLCASSLNVGGRVTGELFFGEGSRLTVL.

The rearrangement links TRBV7-2 to TRBJ2-7, with 14 bases fitting TRBD2. With V trimmed by 5 bases and J by 0 bases, 12 bases remained unmatched. Germline-derived CDR1 and CDR2 are SGHTA and FQGNSA. The CDR3 is 19 amino acids. CDR3 loop: CASSRRGLAGGPISYEQYF. CDR3 DNA: TGTGCCAGCAGCCGGCGCGGACTAGCGGGGGGCCCGATCTCCTACGAGCAGTACTTC. Using reference TRBV7-2 and TRBJ2-7 for the parts outside the CDR3, the full variable domain is GAGVSQSPSNKVTEKGKDVELRCDPISGHTALYWYRQSLGQGLEFLIYFQGNSAPDKSGLPSDRFSAERTGGSVSTLTIQRTQQEDSAVYLCASSRRGLAGGPISYEQYFGPGTRLTVT.

The rearrangement links TRBV9 to TRBJ2-2; D possibly corresponds to TRBD2 (6 bases). V lost 3 bases to trimming and J lost 7 bases, with 7 bases between them. The CDR3 runs to 12 residues. Germline CDR1 reads SGDLS; CDR2 reads YYNGEE. In DNA form, the CDR3 reads TGTGCCAGCAGCGCGGGGGACGGGGAGCTGTTTTTT. Translating gives CASSAGDGELFF.

This sequence joins TRBV11-2 and TRBJ2-7; possible D gene TRBD2, 5 bases. CDR1 is SGHAT, CDR2 FQNNGV, per germline. CDR3 length: 17 amino acids. Between the trimmed V and J ends, which lost 0 bases and 9 bases, there was a span of 24 bases. CDR3 loop: CASSLDGRPVPPRGQYF. For the CDR3, the DNA is TGTGCCAGCAGCTTAGATGGCAGGCCAGTCCCACCCCGGGGGCAGTACTTC.

The J gene is TRBJ1-2, the V gene TRBV30; no clear D. CDR3 size: 16 residues. The V end lost 3 bases, the J end lost 1 base, and 18 bases lay between the germline ends. Germline V gene lookup returns CDR1 GTSNPN and CDR2 SVGIG (reference sequence). The CDR3 sequence: CAWSQPAGRLNYGYTF. CDR3 bases: TGTGCCTGGAGCCAACCAGCGGGCAGGCTTAACTATGGCTACACCTTC.

The gene calls are TRBV29-1 and TRBJ2-1; possible D gene TRBD1, 5 bases. CDR1 SQVTM and CDR2 ANQGSEA come from the germline V gene. The V end lost 3 bases, the J end lost 7 bases, and 16 bases lay between the germline ends. The CDR3 covers 14 residues. The CDR3, as DNA: TGCAGCGTTGATGTCCTTAGGGGCCTAAATGAGCAGTTCTTC. It is translated as CSVDVLRGLNEQFF.